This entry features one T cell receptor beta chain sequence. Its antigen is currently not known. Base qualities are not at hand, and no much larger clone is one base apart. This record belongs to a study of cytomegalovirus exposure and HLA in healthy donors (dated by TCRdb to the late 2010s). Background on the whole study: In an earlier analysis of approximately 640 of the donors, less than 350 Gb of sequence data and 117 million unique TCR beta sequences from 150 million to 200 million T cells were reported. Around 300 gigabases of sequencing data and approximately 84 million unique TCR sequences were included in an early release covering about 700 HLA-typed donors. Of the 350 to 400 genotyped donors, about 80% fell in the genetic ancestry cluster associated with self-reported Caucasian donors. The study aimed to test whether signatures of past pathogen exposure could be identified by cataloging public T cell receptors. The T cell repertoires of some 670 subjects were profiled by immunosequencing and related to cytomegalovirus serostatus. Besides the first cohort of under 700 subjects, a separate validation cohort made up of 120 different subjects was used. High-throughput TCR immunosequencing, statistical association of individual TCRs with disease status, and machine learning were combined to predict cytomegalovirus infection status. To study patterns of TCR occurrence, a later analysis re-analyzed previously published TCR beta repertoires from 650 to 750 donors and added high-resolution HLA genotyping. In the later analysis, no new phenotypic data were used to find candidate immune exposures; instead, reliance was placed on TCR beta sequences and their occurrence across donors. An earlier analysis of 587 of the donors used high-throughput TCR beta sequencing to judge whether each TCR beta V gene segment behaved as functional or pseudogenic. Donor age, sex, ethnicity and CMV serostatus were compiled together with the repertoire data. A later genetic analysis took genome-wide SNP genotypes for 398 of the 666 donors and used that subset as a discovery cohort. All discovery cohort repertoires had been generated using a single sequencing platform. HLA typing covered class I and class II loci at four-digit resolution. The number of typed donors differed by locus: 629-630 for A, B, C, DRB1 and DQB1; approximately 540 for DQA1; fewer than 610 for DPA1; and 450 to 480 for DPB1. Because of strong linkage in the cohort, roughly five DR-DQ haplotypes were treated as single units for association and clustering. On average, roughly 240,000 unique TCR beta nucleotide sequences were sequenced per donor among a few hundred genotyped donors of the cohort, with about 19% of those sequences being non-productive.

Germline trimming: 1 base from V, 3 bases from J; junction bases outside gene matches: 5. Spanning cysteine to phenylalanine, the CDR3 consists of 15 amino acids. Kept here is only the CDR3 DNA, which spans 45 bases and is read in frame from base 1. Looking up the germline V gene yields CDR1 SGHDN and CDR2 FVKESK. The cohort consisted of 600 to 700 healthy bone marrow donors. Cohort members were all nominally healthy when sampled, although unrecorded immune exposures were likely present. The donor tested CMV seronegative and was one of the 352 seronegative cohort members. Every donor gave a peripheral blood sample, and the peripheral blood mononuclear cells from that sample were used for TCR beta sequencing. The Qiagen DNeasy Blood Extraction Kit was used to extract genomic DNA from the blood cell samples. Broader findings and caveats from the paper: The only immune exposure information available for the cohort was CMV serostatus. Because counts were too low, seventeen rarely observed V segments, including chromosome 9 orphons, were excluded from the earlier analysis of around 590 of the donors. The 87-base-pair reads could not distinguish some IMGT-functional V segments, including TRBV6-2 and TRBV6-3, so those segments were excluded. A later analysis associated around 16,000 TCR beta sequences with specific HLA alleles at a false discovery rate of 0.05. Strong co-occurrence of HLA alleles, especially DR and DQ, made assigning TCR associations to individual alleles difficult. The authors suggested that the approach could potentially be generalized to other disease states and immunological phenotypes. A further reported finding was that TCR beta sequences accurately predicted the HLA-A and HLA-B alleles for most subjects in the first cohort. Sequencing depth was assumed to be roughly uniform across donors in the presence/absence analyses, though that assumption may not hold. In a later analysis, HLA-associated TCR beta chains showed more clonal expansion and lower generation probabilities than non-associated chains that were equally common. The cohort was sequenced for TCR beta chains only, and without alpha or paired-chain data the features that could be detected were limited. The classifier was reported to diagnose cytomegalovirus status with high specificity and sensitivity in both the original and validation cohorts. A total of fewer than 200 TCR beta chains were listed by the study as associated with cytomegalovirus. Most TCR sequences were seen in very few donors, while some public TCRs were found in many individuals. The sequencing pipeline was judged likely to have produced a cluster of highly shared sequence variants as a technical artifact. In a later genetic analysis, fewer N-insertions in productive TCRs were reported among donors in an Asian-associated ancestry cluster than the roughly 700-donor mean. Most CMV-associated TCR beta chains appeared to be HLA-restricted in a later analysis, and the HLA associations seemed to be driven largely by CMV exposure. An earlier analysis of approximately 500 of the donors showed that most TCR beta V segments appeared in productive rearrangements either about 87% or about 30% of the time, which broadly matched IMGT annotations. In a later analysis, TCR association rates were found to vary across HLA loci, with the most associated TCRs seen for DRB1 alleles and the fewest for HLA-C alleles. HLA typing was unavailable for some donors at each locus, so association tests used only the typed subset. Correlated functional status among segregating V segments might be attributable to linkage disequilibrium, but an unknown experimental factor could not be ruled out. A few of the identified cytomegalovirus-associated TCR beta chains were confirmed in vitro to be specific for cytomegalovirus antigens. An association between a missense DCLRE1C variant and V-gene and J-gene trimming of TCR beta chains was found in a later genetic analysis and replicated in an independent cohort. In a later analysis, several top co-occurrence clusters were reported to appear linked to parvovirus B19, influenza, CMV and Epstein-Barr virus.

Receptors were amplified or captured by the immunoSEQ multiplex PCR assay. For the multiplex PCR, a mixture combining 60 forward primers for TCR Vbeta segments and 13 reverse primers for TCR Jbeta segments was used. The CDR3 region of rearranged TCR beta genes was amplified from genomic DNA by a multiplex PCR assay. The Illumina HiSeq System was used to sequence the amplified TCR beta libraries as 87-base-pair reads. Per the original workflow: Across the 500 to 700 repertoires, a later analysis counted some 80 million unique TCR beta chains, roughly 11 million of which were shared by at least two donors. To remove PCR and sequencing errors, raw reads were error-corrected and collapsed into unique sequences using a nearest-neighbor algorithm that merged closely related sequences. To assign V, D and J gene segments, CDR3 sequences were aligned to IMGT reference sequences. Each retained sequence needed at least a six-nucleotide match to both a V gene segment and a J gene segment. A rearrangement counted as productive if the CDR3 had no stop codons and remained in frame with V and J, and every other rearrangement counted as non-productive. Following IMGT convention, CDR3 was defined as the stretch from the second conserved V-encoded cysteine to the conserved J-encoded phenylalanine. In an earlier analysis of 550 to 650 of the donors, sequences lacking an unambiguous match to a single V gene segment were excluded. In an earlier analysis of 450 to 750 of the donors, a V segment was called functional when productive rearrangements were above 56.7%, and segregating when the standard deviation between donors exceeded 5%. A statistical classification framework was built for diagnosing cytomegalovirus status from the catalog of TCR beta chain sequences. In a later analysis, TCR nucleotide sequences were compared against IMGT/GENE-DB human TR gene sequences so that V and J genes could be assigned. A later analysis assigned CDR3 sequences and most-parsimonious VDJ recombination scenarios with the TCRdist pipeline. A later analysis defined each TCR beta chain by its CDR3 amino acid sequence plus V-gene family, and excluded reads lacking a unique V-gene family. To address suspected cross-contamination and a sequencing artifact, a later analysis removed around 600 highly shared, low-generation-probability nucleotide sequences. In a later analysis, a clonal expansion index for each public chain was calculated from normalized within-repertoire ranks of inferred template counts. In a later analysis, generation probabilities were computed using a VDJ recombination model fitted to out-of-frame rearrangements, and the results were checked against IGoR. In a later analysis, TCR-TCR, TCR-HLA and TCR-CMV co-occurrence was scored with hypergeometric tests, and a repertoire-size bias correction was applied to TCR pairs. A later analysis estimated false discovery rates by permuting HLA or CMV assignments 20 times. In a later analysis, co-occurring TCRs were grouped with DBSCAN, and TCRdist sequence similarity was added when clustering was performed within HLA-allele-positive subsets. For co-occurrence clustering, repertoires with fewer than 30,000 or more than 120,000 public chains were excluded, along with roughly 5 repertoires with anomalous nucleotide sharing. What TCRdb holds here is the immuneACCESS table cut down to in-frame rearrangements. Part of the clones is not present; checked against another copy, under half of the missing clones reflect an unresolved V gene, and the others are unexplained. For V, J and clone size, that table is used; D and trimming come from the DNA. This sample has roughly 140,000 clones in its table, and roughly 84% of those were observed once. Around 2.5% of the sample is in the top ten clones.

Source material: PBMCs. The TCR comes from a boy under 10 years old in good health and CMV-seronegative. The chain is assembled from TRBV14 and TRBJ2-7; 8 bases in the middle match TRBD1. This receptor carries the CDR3 CASSQGQGPNYEQYF. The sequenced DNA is TGTGCCAGCAGCCAAGGACAGGGGCCCAACTACGAGCAGTACTTC.